This TCR beta chain was recovered during a study of blood T cell repertoires in COVID-19 (dated by TCRdb to 2020 to 2021). For context, the study as a whole: The collaborator samples originated in the United States, Italy and Spain and spanned the acute and convalescent phases of COVID-19. The repertoires were made available in a free public database intended to serve as a resource for research on the immune response to SARS-CoV-2. The sample metadata nearly always contained a de-identified subject ID, COVID-19 status, age in years and sex. Where HLA class I and class II types were available, the types were taken from metadata supplied by the sample provider, not from assay-based typing. The samples were drawn from the first 160 participants of the ongoing ImmuneRACE study and from under 1,500 subjects provided by 6 global collaborators. The material from the prospective study consisted of cDNA or gDNA derived from T cells, B-cell-depleted T cells, or PBMCs. Deeply sampled blood TCRbeta repertoires from subjects exposed to, actively infected with, or recovered from COVID-19 were included in the dataset. Broader findings and caveats from the paper: The amount of clinical and demographic metadata varied by source and participant and was provided uncurated.

TCRbeta CDR3 regions were amplified from genomic DNA using the immunoSEQ Assay, a bias-controlled multiplex PCR. The paper's data handling went like this. Within the assay, amplification of reference gene primers was used to estimate how many nucleated cells each sample contained. To quantify the absolute abundance of each unique TCRbeta CDR3 rearrangement, sequence reads were collapsed and filtered. Productive Simpson clonality was computed per sample as the square root of Simpson's diversity index over productive rearrangements. The table comes from immuneACCESS by way of TCRdb, which keeps in-frame sequences with V and J called. Part of the clones is missing from these tables; in studies checked, under half for an unresolved V gene and the rest for unknown reasons. V, J and clone size derive from that table, while D and trimming were established from the DNA sequence. Counted in this sample were about 50,000 clones; around 83% of them appeared once. Of the sample, 6.5% falls within the top ten clones.

Trimming accounts for 4 bases at V and 8 bases at J, while the number of junction bases matched to no gene is 14. The CDR3, from cysteine to phenylalanine, totals 16 residues. The retained sequence is limited to the CDR3, 48 bases, with the frame set at the first base. Looking up the germline V gene yields CDR1 SGHRS and CDR2 YFSETQ. Details on this clone: What antigen it recognizes has not been identified. No base quality information exists; no much larger clone differs at one position.

Whole blood was collected in K2EDTA tubes by collaborating institutions according to the institutions' own protocols. Collaborator samples were shipped for TCRbeta analysis as frozen whole blood, isolated PBMCs, or DNA extracted from either sample type. The material sequenced was peripheral blood. The chain uses TRBV5-1 and TRBJ2-1; 8 bases in the junction line up with TRBD2. The origin of this receptor is a man between 60 and 75 years old with acute or convalescent COVID-19. At the DNA level, the sequence is TGCGCCAGCAGCACCGGGAGGGGGGGGCCTTTGGATGAGCAGTTCTTC. Its protein product is CASSTGRGGPLDEQFF.